Listed below are T cell receptor beta chains from one sample, sequenced in a study of siplizumab effects on memory and regulatory T cells. Using immunoSEQ multiplex PCR, the repertoire was profiled, and TCRdb retains in-frame clones only, with some absent. The sample includes 95,000 to 100,000 clones, about 90% of them seen just once. Material: non-Treg CD4+ T cells sorted from blood. These TCRs come from a human donor in good health. Each CDR3 is given with its conserved first and last residue. D genes are given only for firm matches. Clone size appears in some rows only: once, few, many, or a class for an expanded clone.

V: TRBV30; J: TRBJ1-2; D: .; size: .; DNA: TGTGCCTGGGCGGCGGTGGAGGGATTCGGGGGCTACACCTTC; CDR3: CAWAAVEGFGGYTF
V: TRBV10-3; J: TRBJ2-5; D: TRBD2; size: .; DNA: TGTGCCATCAGAAGCGGGAGTGAAGAGACCCAGTACTTC; CDR3: CAIRSGSEETQYF
V: TRBV18; J: TRBJ1-2; D: .; size: .; DNA: TGTGCCAGCTCACCAACCCCCCAGGGCCTCTATGGCTACACCTTC; CDR3: CASSPTPQGLYGYTF
V: TRBV7-2; J: TRBJ1-1; D: .; size: once; DNA: TGTGCCAGCACCCCCGGCCGGGGGAACACTGAAGCTTTCTTT; CDR3: CASTPGRGNTEAFF
V: TRBV7-9; J: TRBJ1-1; D: TRBD1; size: .; DNA: TGTGCCAGCAGGGGGACAGGGGCTCCATCAAAAGAAGGGAACACTGAAGCTTTCTTT; CDR3: CASRGTGAPSKEGNTEAFF
V: TRBV9; J: TRBJ2-3; D: TRBD2; size: .; DNA: TGTGCCAGCAGCGTGCATCAAGCGGGAGGCACAGATACGCAGTATTTT; CDR3: CASSVHQAGGTDTQYF
V: TRBV10-3; J: TRBJ1-1; D: TRBD1; size: .; DNA: TGTGCCTCCAGTGCAGGGGGTTTTTCGAACACTGAAGCTTTCTTT; CDR3: CASSAGGFSNTEAFF
V: TRBV27; J: TRBJ2-1; D: .; size: .; DNA: TGTGCCAGCAGCCAGAATGGAGGGCGTGAGCAGTTCTTC; CDR3: CASSQNGGREQFF
V: TRBV28; J: TRBJ2-3; D: TRBD2; size: .; DNA: TGTGCCAGCACAGTCGCGGGAGGGGGCGATACGCAGTATTTT; CDR3: CASTVAGGGDTQYF
V: TRBV7-2; J: TRBJ2-7; D: .; size: .; DNA: TGTGCCAGCAGCTTAGTAGCGTCGGGGCAGAGCTACGAGCAGTACTTC; CDR3: CASSLVASGQSYEQYF
V: TRBV6-1; J: TRBJ1-2; D: .; size: .; DNA: TGTGCCAGCAGTGATCCGGGCCGTTTCGATGGCTACACCTTC; CDR3: CASSDPGRFDGYTF
V: TRBV29-1; J: TRBJ1-5; D: .; size: .; DNA: TGCAGCGTGAGGGCCAACACGAATCAGCCCCAGCATTTT; CDR3: CSVRANTNQPQHF
V: TRBV12-5; J: TRBJ2-5; D: TRBD1; size: .; DNA: TGTGCTAGTGGTTTGGTCCAGGGGGAAAGAGAGACCCAGTACTTC; CDR3: CASGLVQGERETQYF
V: TRBV27; J: TRBJ1-2; D: TRBD1; size: .; DNA: TGTGCCAGCAGTTTAACAGGGGGCGTTCAATACGGCTACACCTTC; CDR3: CASSLTGGVQYGYTF
V: TRBV5-4; J: TRBJ1-4; D: TRBD1; size: .; DNA: TGTGCCAGCAGCCAGACAGGGGAGAATGAAAAACTGTTTTTT; CDR3: CASSQTGENEKLFF
V: TRBV10-3; J: TRBJ1-2; D: TRBD1; size: .; DNA: TGTGCCATCGGTACAGGGGCCGCTAACTATGGCTACACCTTC; CDR3: CAIGTGAANYGYTF
V: TRBV28; J: TRBJ2-3; D: TRBD2; size: once; DNA: TGTGCCAGCATTCCGACTAGCGGGAGGTTGGGCACAGATACGCAGTATTTT; CDR3: CASIPTSGRLGTDTQYF
V: TRBV7-2; J: TRBJ2-7; D: .; size: .; DNA: TGTGCCAGCAGCTTAAGGCCTGGCTACGAGCAGTACTTC; CDR3: CASSLRPGYEQYF
V: TRBV7-9; J: TRBJ2-1; D: TRBD2; size: .; DNA: TGTGCCAGCAGCTCCTCAATAAGGGGACTAGCGGACTACAATGAGCAGTTCTTC; CDR3: CASSSSIRGLADYNEQFF
V: TRBV9; J: TRBJ1-2; D: TRBD1; size: .; DNA: TGTGCCAGCAGCGGTGGGACAGGGGGCAATTTTGGCTACACCTTC; CDR3: CASSGGTGGNFGYTF
V: TRBV18; J: TRBJ1-5; D: TRBD1; size: .; DNA: TGTGCCAGCTCACCAACAGGGGATCAGCCCCAGCATTTT; CDR3: CASSPTGDQPQHF
V: TRBV29-1; J: TRBJ2-5; D: TRBD2; size: .; DNA: TGCAGCGTGGCCGGGACTAGCGGGAAAAATGGGGAGACCCAGTACTTC; CDR3: CSVAGTSGKNGETQYF
V: TRBV5-4; J: TRBJ2-1; D: .; size: .; DNA: TGTGCCAGCAGTTCGTCGGGGGCGGGATACAATGAGCAGTTCTTC; CDR3: CASSSSGAGYNEQFF
V: TRBV6-6; J: TRBJ2-7; D: TRBD2; size: .; DNA: TGTGCCAGCAGTCCCAGGACTAGAGCGTCCTACGAGCAGTACTTC; CDR3: CASSPRTRASYEQYF
V: TRBV28; J: TRBJ2-7; D: .; size: .; DNA: TGTGCCAGCAGTTTGGGGGTGGGGTACGAGCAGTACTTC; CDR3: CASSLGVGYEQYF
V: TRBV27; J: TRBJ2-3; D: .; size: .; DNA: TGTGCCAGCAGGCTTAAGGACGGCACAGATACGCAGTATTTT; CDR3: CASRLKDGTDTQYF
V: TRBV9; J: TRBJ1-4; D: .; size: .; DNA: TGTGCCAGCAGCGTAGTGGGCAGGGGTGGCGAAAAACTGTTTTTT; CDR3: CASSVVGRGGEKLFF
V: TRBV2; J: TRBJ1-5; D: .; size: .; DNA: TGTGCCAGCAGTGAAAGCAATCAGCCCCAGCATTTT; CDR3: CASSESNQPQHF
V: TRBV11-3; J: TRBJ2-2; D: .; size: .; DNA: TGTGCCAGCAGCCATCGAGGAGGGGACACCGGGGAGCTGTTTTTT; CDR3: CASSHRGGDTGELFF
V: TRBV6-1; J: TRBJ1-2; D: .; size: .; DNA: TGTGCCAGCAGTCACAGGGTTTATGGCTACACCTTC; CDR3: CASSHRVYGYTF
V: TRBV6-1; J: TRBJ2-3; D: .; size: .; DNA: TGTGCCAGTGCACTGACAGACACAGATACGCAGTATTTT; CDR3: CASALTDTDTQYF
V: TRBV4-2; J: TRBJ2-7; D: TRBD2; size: .; DNA: TGTGCCAGCAGCCAGCCTGGGACTAGCCTTACCTACGAGCAGTACTTC; CDR3: CASSQPGTSLTYEQYF
V: TRBV27; J: TRBJ2-5; D: .; size: .; DNA: TGTGCCAGCAGTTTTAACAGTGCGGACCAAGAGACCCAGTACTTC; CDR3: CASSFNSADQETQYF
V: TRBV10-3; J: TRBJ2-7; D: TRBD2; size: .; DNA: TGTGCCATCTCGACTAGCGGGACCTACGAGCAGTACTTC; CDR3: CAISTSGTYEQYF
V: TRBV5-1; J: TRBJ2-2; D: TRBD2; size: .; DNA: TGCGCCAGCAGCTCACTAGCGGGAAAACACGGGGAGCTGTTTTTT; CDR3: CASSSLAGKHGELFF
V: TRBV12-5; J: TRBJ2-1; D: TRBD1; size: .; DNA: TGTGCTAGTGGTGTCCGGGACAGGGGTCGGGAGCAGTTCTTC; CDR3: CASGVRDRGREQFF
V: TRBV5-5; J: TRBJ1-5; D: TRBD1; size: .; DNA: TGTGCCAGCAGCTGGGGACAGGGTAGTCAGCCCCAGCATTTT; CDR3: CASSWGQGSQPQHF
V: TRBV30; J: TRBJ2-7; D: .; size: .; DNA: TGTGCCTGGGGGGTTGGGGTCTACGAGCAGTACTTC; CDR3: CAWGVGVYEQYF